The TCR beta chain under discussion was sequenced for a study of blood T cell repertoires in COVID-19. Across the study: Sites in the United States, Italy and Spain provided acute and convalescent COVID-19 samples. T cells, B-cell-depleted T cells, or PBMCs supplied cDNA or gDNA.

In the study's own analysis: Reference gene primer amplification gave nucleated cell count estimates. The assay was immunoSEQ multiplex PCR, and TCRdb's table has in-frame clones only and misses some. The D gene and trimming were derived from the DNA, and the V and J assignments and clone size from that table. This table holds approximately 220,000 clones, around 81% found once. Per germline, CDR1 MNHEY and CDR2 SMNVEV (reference sequence). Trimming removed 8 bases at V and 6 bases at J, with 17 bases between. This CDR3 spans 13 amino acids. The chain carries TRBV27 and TRBJ2-7; a weak D match, TRBD1 (6 bases). Input material: peripheral blood. This clonotype was sampled from a woman aged 25 to 39 who had recovered from COVID-19. The CDR3 sequence: CASGLRGIGEQYF. The CDR3 coding sequence is TGTGCCAGCGGCCTAAGGGGGATCGGCGAGCAGTACTTC.